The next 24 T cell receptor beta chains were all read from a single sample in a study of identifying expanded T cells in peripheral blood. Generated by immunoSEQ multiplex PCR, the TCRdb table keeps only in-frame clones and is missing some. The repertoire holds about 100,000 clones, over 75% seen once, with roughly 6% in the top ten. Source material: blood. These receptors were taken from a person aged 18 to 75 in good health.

This chain's CDR3 is CASSRGLAGGPRPNTGELFF. CDR3 bases: TGTGCCAGCAGTCGAGGACTAGCGGGGGGCCCCCGCCCTAACACCGGGGAGCTGTTTTTT. The V and J genes are TRBV7-8 and TRBJ2-2; TRBD2 matches 14 bases. After removal of 6 bases from V and 2 bases from J, the junction contained 14 bases not matched to a gene. From germline, CDR1 is SGHVS and CDR2 FQNEAQ. The CDR3 has 20 residues.

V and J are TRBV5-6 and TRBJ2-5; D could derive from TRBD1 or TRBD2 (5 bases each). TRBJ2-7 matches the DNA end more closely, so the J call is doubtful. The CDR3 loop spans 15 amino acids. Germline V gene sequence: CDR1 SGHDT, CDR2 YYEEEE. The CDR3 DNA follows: TGTGCCAGCAGCGGCTTAGGGACCGGGAACTACGAGCAGTACTTC. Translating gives CASSGLGTGNYEQYF.

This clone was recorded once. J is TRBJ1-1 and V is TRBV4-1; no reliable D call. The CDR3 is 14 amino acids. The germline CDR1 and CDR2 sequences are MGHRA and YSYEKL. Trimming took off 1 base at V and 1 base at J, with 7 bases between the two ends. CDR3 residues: CASSQAPANTEAFF. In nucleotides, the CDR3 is TGCGCCAGCAGCCAAGCGCCAGCGAACACTGAAGCTTTCTTT.

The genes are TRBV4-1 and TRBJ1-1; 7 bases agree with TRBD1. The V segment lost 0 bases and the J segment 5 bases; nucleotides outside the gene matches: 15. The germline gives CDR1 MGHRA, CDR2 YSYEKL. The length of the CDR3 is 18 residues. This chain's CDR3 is CASSQDHSDRAGETEAFF. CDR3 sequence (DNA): TGCGCCAGCAGCCAAGATCATTCAGACAGGGCGGGAGAAACTGAAGCTTTCTTT.

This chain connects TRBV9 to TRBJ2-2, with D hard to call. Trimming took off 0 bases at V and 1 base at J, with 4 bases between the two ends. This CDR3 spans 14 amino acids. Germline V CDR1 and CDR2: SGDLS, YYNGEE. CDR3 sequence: CASSVAGNTGELFF. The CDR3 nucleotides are TGTGCCAGCAGCGTAGCCGGGAACACCGGGGAGCTGTTTTTT.

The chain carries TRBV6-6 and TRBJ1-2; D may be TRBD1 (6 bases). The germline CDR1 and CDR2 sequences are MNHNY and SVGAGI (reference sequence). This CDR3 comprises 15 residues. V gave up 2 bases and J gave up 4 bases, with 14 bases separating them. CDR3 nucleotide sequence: TGTGCCAGCAGTTACGCCGCAGGGGTTGGCTATGGCTACACCTTC. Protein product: CASSYAAGVGYGYTF.

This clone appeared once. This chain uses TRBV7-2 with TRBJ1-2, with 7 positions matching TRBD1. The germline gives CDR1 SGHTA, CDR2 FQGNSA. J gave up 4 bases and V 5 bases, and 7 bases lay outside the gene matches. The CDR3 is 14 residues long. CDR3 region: CASSPKGAGYGYTF. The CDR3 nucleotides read TGTGCCAGCAGCCCGAAGGGGGCTGGCTATGGCTACACCTTC.

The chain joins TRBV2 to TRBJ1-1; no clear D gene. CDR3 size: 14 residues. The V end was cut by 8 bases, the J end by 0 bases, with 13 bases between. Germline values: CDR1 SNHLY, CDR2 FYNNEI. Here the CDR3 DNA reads TGTGCCAGCGAGGTCGCGGAGATGAACACTGAAGCTTTCTTT. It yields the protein CASEVAEMNTEAFF. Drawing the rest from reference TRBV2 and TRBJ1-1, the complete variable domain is EPEVTQTPSHQVTQMGQEVILRCVPISNHLYFYWYRQILGQKVEFLVSFYNNEISEKSEIFDDQFSVERPDGSNFTLKIRSTKLEDSAMYFCASEVAEMNTEAFFGQGTRLTVV.

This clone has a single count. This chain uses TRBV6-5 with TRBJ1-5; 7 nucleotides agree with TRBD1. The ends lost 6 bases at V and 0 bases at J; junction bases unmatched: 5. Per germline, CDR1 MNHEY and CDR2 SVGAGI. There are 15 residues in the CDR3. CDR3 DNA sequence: TGTGCCAGCAGCACGACAGGGAGTAGCAATCAGCCCCAGCATTTT. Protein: CASSTTGSSNQPQHF.

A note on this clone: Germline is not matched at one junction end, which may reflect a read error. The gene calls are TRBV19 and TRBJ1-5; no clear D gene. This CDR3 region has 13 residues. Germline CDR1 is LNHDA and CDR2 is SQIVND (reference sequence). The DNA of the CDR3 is TGTGCCAGTCGCCCGGCAGGCAAGCAGCCCCAGCATTTT. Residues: CASRPAGKQPQHF.

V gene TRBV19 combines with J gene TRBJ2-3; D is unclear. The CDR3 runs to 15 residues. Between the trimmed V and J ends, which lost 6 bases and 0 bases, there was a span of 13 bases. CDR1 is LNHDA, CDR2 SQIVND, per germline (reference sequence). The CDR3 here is CASRPIVTSTDTQYF. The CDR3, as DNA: TGTGCCAGTAGGCCGATAGTCACTAGCACAGATACGCAGTATTTT.

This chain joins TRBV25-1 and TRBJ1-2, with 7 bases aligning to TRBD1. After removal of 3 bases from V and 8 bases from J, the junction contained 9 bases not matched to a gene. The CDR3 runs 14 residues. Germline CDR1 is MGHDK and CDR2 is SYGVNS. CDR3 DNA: TGTGCCAGCAGTGAGACGGGAAGGGGGCCGGGCTACACCTTC. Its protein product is CASSETGRGPGYTF.

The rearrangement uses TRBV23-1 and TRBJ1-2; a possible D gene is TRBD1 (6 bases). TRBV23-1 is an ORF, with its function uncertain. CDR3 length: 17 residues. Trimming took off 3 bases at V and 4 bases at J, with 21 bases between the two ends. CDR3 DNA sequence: TGCGCCAGCAGTCATCCCCGAGACAGGACCGAACCCTATGGCTACACCTTC. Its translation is CASSHPRDRTEPYGYTF.

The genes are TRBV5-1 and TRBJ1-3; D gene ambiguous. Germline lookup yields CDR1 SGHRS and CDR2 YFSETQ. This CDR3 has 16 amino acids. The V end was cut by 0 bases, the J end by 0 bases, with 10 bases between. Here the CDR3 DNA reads TGCGCCAGCAGCTTGGAACCAGAGGACTCTGGAAACACCATATATTTT. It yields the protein CASSLEPEDSGNTIYF.

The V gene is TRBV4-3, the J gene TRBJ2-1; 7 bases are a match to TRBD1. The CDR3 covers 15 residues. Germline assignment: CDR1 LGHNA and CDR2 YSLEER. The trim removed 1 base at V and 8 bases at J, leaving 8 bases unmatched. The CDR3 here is CASSQGDRVIDEQFF. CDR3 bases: TGCGCCAGCAGCCAAGGAGACAGGGTGATAGATGAGCAGTTCTTC.

Here the CDR3 reads CASSRTNTEAFF. In DNA, the CDR3 is TGTGCCAGCAGCAGGACGAACACTGAAGCTTTCTTT. The chain couples TRBV7-9 to TRBJ1-1; D not resolved. The CDR3 extends over 12 amino acids. V lost 5 bases, J lost 1 base, and 5 bases lay in between. Per germline, CDR1 SEHNR and CDR2 FQNEAQ (reference sequence).

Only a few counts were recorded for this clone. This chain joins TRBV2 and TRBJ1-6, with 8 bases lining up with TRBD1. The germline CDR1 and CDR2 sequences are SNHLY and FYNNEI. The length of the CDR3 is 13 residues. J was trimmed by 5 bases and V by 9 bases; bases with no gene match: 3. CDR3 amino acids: CASRDRNNSPLHF. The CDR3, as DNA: TGTGCCAGTCGGGACAGGAATAATTCACCCCTCCACTTT.

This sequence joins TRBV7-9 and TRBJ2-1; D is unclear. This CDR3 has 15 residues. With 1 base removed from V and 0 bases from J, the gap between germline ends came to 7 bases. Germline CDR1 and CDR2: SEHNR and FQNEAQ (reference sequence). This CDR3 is CASSLEVSSYNEQFF. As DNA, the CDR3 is TGTGCCAGCAGCTTAGAGGTCAGCTCCTACAATGAGCAGTTCTTC.

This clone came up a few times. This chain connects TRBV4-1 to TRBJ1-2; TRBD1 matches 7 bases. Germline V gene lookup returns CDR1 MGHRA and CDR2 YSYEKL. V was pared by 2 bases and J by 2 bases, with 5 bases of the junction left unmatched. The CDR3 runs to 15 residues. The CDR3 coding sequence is TGCGCCAGCAGCCAACCACCGACAGGGAACTATGGCTACACCTTC. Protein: CASSQPPTGNYGYTF.

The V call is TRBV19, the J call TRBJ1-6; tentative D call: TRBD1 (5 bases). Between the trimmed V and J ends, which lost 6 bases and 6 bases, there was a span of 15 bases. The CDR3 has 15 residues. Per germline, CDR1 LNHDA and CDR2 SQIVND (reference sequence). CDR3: CASRGEGMINSPLHF. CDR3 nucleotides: TGTGCCAGTAGAGGGGAGGGGATGATTAATTCACCCCTCCACTTT.

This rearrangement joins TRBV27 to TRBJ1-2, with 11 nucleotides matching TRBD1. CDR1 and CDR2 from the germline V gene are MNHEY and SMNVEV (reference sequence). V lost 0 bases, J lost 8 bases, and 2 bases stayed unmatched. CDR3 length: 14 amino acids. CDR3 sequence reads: CASSLSGQGVGYTF. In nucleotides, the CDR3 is TGTGCCAGCAGTTTATCGGGACAGGGGGTGGGCTACACCTTC.

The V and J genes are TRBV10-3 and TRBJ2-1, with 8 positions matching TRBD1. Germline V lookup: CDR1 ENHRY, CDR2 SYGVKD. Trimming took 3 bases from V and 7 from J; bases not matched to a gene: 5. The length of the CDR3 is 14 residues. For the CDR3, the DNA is TGTGCCATCAGTGACGGACAGGGTACTAATGAGCAGTTCTTC. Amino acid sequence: CAISDGQGTNEQFF.

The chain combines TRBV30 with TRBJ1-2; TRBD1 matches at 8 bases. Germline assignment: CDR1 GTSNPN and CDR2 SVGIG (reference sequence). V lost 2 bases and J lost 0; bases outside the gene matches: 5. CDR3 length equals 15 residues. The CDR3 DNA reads TGTGCCTGGAGTTCCACAGGGGGGACTAACTATGGCTACACCTTC. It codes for CAWSSTGGTNYGYTF.

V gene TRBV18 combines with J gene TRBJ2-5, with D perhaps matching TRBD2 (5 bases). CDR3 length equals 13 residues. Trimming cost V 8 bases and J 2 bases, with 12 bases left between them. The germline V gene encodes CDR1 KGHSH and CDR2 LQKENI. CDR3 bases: TGTGCCAGCCGGTCGGAGGTGCAAGAGACCCAGTACTTC. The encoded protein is CASRSEVQETQYF.